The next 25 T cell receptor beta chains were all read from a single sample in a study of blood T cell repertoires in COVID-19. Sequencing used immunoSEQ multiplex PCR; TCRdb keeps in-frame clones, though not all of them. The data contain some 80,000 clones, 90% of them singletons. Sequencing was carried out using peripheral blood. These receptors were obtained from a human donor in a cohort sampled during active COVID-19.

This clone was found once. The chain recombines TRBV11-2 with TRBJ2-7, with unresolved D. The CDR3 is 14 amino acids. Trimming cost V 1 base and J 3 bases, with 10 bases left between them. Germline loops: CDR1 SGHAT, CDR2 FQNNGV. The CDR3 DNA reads TGTGCCAGCAGCTTAGTCGGCGGTTACTACGAGCAGTACTTC. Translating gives CASSLVGGYYEQYF.

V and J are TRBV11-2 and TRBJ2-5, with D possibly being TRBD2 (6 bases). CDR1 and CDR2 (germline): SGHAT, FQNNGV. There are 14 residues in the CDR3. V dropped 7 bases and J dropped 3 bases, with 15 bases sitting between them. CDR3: CASNFRAGKETQYF. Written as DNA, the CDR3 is TGTGCCAGCAACTTTCGGGCGGGGAAAGAGACCCAGTACTTC.

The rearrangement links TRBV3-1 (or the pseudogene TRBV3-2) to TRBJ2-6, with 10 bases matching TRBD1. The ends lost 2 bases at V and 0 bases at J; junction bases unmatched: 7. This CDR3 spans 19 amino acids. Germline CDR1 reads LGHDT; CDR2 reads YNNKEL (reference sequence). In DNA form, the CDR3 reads TGTGCCAGCAGCCAACCATTGACAGGGGGCGGCTCTGGGGCCAACGTCCTGACTTTC. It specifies CASSQPLTGGGSGANVLTF.

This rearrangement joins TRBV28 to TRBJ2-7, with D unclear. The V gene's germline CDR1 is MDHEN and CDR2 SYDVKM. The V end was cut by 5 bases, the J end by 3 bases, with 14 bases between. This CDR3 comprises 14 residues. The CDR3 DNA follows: TGTGCCAGCAGTAGCCTTAGTTCCTTCTACGAGCAGTACTTC. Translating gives CASSSLSSFYEQYF. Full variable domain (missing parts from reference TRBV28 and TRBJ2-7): DVKVTQSSRYLVKRTGEKVFLECVQDMDHENMFWYRQDPGLGLRLIYFSYDVKMKEKGDIPEGYSVSREKKERFSLILESASTNQTSMYLCASSSLSSFYEQYFGPGTRLTVT.

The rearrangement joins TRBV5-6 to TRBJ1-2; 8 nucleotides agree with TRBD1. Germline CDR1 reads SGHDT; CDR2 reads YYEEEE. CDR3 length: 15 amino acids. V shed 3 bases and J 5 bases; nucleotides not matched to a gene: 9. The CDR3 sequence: CASSSPTGVTYGYTF. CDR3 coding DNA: TGTGCCAGCAGCTCCCCGACAGGGGTAACGTATGGCTACACCTTC.

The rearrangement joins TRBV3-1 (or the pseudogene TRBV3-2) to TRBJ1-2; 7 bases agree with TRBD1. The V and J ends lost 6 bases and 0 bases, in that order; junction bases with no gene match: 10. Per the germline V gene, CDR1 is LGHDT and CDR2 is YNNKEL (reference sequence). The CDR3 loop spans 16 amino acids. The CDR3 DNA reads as TGTGCCAGCAGAATATTGCCCGGGACAGCTAACTATGGCTACACCTTC. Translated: CASRILPGTANYGYTF.

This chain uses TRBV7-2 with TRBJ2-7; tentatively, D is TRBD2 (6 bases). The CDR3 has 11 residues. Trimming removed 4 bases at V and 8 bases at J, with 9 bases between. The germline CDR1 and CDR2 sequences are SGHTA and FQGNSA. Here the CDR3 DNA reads TGTGCCAGCAGCTGGGGGGAGAAGCAGTACTTC. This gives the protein CASSWGEKQYF.

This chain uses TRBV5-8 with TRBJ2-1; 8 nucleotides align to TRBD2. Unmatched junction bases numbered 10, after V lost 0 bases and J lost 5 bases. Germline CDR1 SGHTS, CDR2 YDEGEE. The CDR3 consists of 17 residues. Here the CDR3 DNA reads TGTGCCAGCAGCTTGGGTCAACTCGGGACTAGAGACAATGAGCAGTTCTTC. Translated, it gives CASSLGQLGTRDNEQFF.

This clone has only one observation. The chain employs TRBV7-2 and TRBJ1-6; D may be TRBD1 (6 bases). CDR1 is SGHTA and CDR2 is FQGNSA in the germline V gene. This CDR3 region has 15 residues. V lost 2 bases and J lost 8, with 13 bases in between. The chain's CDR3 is CASSLIQGYYSPLHF. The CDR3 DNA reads TGTGCCAGCAGCTTAATCCAGGGGTACTATTCACCCCTCCACTTT.

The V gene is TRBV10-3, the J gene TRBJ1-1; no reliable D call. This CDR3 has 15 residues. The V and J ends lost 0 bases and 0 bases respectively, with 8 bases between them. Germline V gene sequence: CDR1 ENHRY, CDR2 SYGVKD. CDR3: CAISESELLNTEAFF. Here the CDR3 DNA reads TGTGCCATCAGTGAGTCCGAACTCCTGAACACTGAAGCTTTCTTT.

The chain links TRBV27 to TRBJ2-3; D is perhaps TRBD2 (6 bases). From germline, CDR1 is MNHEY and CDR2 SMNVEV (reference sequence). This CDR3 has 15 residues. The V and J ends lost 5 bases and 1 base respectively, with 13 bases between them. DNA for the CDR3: TGTGCCAGCAGTAGTGCGGGATCAGGCACAGATACGCAGTATTTT. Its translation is CASSSAGSGTDTQYF.

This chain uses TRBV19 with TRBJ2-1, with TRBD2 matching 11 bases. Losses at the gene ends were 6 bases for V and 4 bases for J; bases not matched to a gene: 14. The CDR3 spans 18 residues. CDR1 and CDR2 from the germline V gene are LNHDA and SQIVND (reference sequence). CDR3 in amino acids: CASSVSGRAGFLYNEQFF. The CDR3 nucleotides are TGTGCCAGTAGCGTTAGCGGGAGGGCCGGGTTTTTATACAATGAGCAGTTCTTC.

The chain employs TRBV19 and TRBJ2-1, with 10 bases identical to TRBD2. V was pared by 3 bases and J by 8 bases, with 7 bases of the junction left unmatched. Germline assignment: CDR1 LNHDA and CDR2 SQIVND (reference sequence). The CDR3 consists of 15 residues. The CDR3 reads CASSIIASGSDEQFF. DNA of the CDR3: TGTGCCAGTAGTATTATCGCTAGCGGGAGCGATGAGCAGTTCTTC.

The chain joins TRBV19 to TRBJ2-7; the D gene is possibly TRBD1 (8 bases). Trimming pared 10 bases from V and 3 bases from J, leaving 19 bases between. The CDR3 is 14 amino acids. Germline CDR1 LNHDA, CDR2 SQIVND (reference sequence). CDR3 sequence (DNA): TGTGCCACCGGACACAGGGGGAGGGGCTACGAGCAGTACTTC. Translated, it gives CATGHRGRGYEQYF. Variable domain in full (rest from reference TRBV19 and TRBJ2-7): DGGITQSPKYLFRKEGQNVTLSCEQNLNHDAMYWYRQDPGQGLRLIYYSQIVNDFQKGDIAEGYSVSREKKESFPLTVTSAQKNPTAFYLCATGHRGRGYEQYFGPGTRLTVT.

CDR3 sequence reads: CASSPRTGDYEQYF. CDR3 nucleotide sequence: TGTGCCAGCTCACCACGTACGGGAGACTACGAGCAGTACTTC. This chain connects TRBV18 to TRBJ2-7, with D perhaps TRBD2 (6 bases). V was shortened by 1 base and J by 3 bases, with 10 bases between the two germline ends. There are 14 residues in the CDR3. Germline values: CDR1 KGHSH, CDR2 LQKENI.

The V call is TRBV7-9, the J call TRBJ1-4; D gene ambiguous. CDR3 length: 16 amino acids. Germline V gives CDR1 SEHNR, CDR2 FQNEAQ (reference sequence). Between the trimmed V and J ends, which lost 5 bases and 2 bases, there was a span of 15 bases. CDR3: CASSPNGEGTNEKLFF. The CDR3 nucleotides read TGTGCCAGCAGCCCCAACGGGGAGGGTACTAATGAAAAACTGTTTTTT.

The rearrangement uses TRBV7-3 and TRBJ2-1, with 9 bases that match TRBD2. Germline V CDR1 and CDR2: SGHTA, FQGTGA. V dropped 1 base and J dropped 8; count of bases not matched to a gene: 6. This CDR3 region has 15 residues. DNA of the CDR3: TGTGCCAGCAGCTTAAGTTTAGCGGGAGTAGATGAGCAGTTCTTC. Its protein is CASSLSLAGVDEQFF. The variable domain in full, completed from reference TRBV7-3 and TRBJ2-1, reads GAGVSQTPSNKVTEKGKYVELRCDPISGHTALYWYRQSLGQGPEFLIYFQGTGAADDSGLPNDRFFAVRPEGSVSTLKIQRTERGDSAVYLCASSLSLAGVDEQFFGPGTRLTVL.

The chain's CDR3 is CASSLGWGQGGAEGLRDYEQYF. The CDR3 coding sequence is TGTGCCAGCAGCCTCGGATGGGGACAGGGGGGCGCGGAGGGCCTCCGGGACTACGAGCAGTACTTC. This chain joins TRBV6-2 or TRBV6-3 and TRBJ2-7; 11 bases map to TRBD1. The germline gives CDR1 MNHEY, CDR2 SVGEGT. V gave up 6 bases and J gave up 3 bases; unmatched junction bases: 28. CDR3 length: 22 amino acids.

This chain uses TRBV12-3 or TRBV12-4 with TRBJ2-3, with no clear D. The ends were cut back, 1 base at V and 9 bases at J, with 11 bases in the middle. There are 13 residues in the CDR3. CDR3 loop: CASSLGALRTQYF. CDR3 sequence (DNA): TGTGCCAGCAGTTTAGGGGCGCTACGGACGCAGTATTTT.

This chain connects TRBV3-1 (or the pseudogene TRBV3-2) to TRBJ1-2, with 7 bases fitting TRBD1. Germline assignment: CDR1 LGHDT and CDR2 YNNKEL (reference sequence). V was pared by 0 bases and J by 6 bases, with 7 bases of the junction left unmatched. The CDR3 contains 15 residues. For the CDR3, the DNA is TGTGCCAGCAGCCAAGATAACAGGGGAGAGAATGGCTACACCTTC. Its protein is CASSQDNRGENGYTF.

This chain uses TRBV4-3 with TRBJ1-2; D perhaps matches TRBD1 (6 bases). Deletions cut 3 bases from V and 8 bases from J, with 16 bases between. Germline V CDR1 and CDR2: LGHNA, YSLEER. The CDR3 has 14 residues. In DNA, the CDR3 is TGCGCCAGCAGCCATCGTACCAAGGACAGAGGCTACACCTTC. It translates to CASSHRTKDRGYTF.

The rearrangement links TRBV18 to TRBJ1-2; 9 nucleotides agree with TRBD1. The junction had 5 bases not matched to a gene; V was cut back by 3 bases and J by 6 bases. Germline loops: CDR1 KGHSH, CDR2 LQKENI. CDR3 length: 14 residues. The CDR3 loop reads CASSPYRGQDGYTF. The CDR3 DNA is TGTGCCAGCTCACCTTACAGGGGGCAGGATGGCTACACCTTC. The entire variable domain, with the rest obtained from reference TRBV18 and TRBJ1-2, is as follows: NAGVMQNPRHLVRRRGQEARLRCSPMKGHSHVYWYRQLPEEGLKFMVYLQKENIIDESGMPKERFSAEFPKEGPSILRIQQVVRGDSAAYFCASSPYRGQDGYTFGSGTRLTVV.

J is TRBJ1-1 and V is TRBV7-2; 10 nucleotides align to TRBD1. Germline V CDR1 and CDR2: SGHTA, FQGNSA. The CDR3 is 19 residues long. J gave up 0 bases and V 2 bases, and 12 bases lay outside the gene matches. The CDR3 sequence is CASSLRRRTGGGMNTEAFF. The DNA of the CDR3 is TGTGCCAGCAGCTTAAGGCGTCGGACAGGGGGTGGGATGAACACTGAAGCTTTCTTT.

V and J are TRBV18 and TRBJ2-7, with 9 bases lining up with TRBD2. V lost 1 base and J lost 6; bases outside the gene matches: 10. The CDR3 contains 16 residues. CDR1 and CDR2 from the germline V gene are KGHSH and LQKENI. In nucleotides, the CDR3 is TGTGCCAGCTCACCACGGACTAGCGCGTTTTTGGGCGAGCAGTACTTC. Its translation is CASSPRTSAFLGEQYF.

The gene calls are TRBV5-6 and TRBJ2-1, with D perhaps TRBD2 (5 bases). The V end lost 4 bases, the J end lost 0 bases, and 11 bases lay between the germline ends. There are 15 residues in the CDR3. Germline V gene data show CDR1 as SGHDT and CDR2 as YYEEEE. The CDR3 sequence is CASSPDYLSYNEQFF. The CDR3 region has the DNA TGTGCCAGCAGCCCCGACTACCTCTCCTACAATGAGCAGTTCTTC.